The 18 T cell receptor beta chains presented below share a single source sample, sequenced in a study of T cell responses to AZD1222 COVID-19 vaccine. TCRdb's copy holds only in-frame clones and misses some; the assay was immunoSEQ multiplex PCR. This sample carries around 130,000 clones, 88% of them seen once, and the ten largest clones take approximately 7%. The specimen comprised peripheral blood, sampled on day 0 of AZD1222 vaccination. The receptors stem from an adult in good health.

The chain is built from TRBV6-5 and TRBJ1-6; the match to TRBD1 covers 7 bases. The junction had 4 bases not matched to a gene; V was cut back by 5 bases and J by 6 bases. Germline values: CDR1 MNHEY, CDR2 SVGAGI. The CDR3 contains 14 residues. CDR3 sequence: CASSPGTANSPLHF. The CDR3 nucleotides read TGTGCCAGCAGTCCCGGGACAGCTAATTCACCCCTCCACTTT.

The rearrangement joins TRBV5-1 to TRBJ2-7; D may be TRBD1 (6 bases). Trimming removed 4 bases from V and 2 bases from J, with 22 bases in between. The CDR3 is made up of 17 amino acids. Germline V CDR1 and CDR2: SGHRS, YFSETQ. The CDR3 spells CASSIIPRGQRTYEQYF. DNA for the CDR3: TGCGCCAGCAGCATCATCCCCCGAGGACAGAGGACCTACGAGCAGTACTTC.

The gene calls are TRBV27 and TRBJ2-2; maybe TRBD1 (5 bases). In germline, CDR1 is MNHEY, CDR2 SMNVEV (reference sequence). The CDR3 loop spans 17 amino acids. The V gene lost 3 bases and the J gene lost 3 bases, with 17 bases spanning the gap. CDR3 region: CASSLEPRQIHTGELFF. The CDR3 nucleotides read TGTGCCAGCAGTTTGGAACCGCGACAGATCCACACCGGGGAGCTGTTTTTT.

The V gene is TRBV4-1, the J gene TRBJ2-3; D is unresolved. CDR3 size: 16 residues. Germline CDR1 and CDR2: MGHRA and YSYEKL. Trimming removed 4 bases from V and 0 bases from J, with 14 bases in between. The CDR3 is CASSPNLGTSTDTQYF. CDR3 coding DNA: TGCGCCAGCAGCCCAAATCTGGGAACTAGCACAGATACGCAGTATTTT.

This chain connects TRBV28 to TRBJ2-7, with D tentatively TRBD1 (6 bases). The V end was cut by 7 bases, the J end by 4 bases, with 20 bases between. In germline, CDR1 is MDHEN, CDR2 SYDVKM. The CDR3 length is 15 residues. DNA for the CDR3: TGTGCCAGCACCAAACTAGACAGGCGAAGGTACGAGCAGTACTTC. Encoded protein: CASTKLDRRRYEQYF.

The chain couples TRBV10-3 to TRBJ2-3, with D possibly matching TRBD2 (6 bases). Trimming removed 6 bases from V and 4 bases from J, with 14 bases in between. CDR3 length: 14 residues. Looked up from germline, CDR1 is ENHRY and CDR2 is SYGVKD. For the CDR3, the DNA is TGTGCCATCAGGGGGAGCGCGGGGTCAGATACGCAGTATTTT. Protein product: CAIRGSAGSDTQYF.

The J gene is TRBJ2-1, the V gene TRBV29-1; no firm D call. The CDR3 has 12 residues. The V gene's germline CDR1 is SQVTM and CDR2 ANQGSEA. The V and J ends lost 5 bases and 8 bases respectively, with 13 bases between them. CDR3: CSVYRSAHEQFF. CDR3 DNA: TGCAGCGTTTATAGGTCCGCCCATGAGCAGTTCTTC.

The CDR3 loop reads CAWRGALVVGYTF. The CDR3 coding sequence is TGTGCCTGGAGGGGGGCTCTGGTCGTCGGCTACACCTTC. The J gene is TRBJ1-2, the V gene TRBV30, with a weak D call TRBD1 (6 bases). V was trimmed by 3 bases and J by 8 bases, leaving 16 bases between them. Germline values: CDR1 GTSNPN, CDR2 SVGIG (reference sequence). The CDR3 has 13 amino acids.

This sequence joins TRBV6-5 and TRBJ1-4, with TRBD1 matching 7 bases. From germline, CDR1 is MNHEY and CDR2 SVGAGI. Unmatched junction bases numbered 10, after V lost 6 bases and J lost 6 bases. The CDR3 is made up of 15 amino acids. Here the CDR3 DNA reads TGTGCCAGCAGCCGACAGGGTCTCTTTGATGAAAAACTGTTTTTT. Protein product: CASSRQGLFDEKLFF.

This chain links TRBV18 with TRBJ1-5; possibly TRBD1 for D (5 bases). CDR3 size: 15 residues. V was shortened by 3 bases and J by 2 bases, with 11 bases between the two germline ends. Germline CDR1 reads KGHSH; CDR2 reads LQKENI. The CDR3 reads CASSPDWGGNQPQHF. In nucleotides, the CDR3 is TGTGCCAGCTCACCCGACTGGGGCGGCAATCAGCCCCAGCATTTT. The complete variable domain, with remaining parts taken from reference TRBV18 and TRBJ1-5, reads NAGVMQNPRHLVRRRGQEARLRCSPMKGHSHVYWYRQLPEEGLKFMVYLQKENIIDESGMPKERFSAEFPKEGPSILRIQQVVRGDSAAYFCASSPDWGGNQPQHFGDGTRLSIL.

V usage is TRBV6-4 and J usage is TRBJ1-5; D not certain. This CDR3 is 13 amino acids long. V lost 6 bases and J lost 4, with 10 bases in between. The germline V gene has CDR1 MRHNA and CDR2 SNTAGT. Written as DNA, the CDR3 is TGTGCCAGCAGCACCCAGGCGAATCAGCCCCAGCATTTT. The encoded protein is CASSTQANQPQHF.

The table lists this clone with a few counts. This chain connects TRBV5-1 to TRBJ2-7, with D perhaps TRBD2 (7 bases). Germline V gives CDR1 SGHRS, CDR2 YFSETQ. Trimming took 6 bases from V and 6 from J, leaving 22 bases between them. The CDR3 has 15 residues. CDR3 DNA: TGCGCCAGCACGACCCCGAAGGACGGGGGGCGCGAGCAGTACTTC. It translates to CASTTPKDGGREQYF.

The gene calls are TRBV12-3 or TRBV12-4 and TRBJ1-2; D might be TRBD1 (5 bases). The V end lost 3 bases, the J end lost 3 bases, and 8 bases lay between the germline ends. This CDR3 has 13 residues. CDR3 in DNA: TGTGCCAGCAGTTTTAACAGGTACTATGGCTACACCTTC. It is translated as CASSFNRYYGYTF.

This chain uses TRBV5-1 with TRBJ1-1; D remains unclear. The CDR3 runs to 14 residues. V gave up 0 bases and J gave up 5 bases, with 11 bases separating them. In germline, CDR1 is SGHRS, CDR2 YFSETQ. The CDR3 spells CASSLAREGTEAFF. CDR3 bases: TGCGCCAGCAGCTTGGCCCGGGAAGGTACTGAAGCTTTCTTT.

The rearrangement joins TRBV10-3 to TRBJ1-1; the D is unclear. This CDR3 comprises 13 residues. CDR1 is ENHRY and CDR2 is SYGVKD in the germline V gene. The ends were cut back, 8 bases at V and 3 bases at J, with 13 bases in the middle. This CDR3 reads CAIGSAEDTEAFF. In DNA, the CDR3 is TGTGCCATCGGCAGCGCGGAGGACACTGAAGCTTTCTTT.

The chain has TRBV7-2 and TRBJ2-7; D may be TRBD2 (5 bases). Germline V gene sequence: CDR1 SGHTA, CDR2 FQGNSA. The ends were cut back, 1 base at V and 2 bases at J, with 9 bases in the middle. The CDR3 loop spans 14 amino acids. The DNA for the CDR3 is TGTGCCAGCAGCTTAGATAGCGTTCCCTACGAGCAGTACTTC. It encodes CASSLDSVPYEQYF.

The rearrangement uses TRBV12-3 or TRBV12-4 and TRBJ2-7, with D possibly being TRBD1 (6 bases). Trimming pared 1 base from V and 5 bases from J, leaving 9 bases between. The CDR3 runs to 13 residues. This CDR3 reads CASSLDRVHEQYF. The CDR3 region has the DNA TGTGCCAGCAGTTTAGACAGGGTCCACGAGCAGTACTTC.

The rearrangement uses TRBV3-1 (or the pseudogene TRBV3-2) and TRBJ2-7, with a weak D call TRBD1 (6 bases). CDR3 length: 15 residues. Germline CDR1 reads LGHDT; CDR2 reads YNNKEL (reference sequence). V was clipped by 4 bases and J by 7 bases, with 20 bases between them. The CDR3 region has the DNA TGTGCCAGCAGCCGGGACATAGCGTTGGGGCGGGAGCAGTACTTC. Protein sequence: CASSRDIALGREQYF.